The text below deals with one T cell receptor (beta chain). This specimen comes from a study of technical replicates of blood from several donors. Assay used: immunoSEQ multiplex PCR; TCRdb lists only in-frame clones, some missing. The sample lists under 95,000 clones; around 94% were seen once. The ends lost 3 bases at V and 2 bases at J; junction bases unmatched: 9. CDR3 length equals 18 residues. The germline V gene has CDR1 SGHRS and CDR2 YFSETQ. The source is a human donor in good health. The chain combines TRBV5-1 with TRBJ2-5, with 14 positions matching TRBD2. The source material was T cells isolated from PBMCs. The CDR3 DNA reads as TGCGCCAGCAGCTCCGGGACTAGCGGGAGTGTAGTACAAGAGACCCAGTACTTC. Translated, it gives CASSSGTSGSVVQETQYF.